The clone carrying this T cell receptor beta chain was observed many times. Antigen: not known. The data were obtained in a study of response to subunit inactivated influenza vaccine. The length of the CDR3 is 11 residues. Trimming cost V 1 base and J 9 bases, with 4 bases left between them. Germline assignment: CDR1 LNHNV and CDR2 YYDKDF (reference sequence). From the RT-PCR reads, TCRdb called clonotypes with MiXCR, one entry per CDR3 protein. The data contain hundreds of thousands of distinct CDR3 sequences, 6.5% to 8% of them singletons. Findings of the study overall: A suggestion made by the authors is that each seasonal influenza vaccination recruits few new T cells.

The input for sequencing was PBMCs from blood, taken about 24 months after vaccination. The source of this sequence is a man aged 50-75 years who received an inactivated influenza vaccine. The chain employs TRBV15 and TRBJ2-1; no clear D gene. The CDR3 here is CATSRGGEQFF. The DNA of the CDR3 is TGTGCCACCAGCAGAGGTGGTGAGCAGTTCTTC.